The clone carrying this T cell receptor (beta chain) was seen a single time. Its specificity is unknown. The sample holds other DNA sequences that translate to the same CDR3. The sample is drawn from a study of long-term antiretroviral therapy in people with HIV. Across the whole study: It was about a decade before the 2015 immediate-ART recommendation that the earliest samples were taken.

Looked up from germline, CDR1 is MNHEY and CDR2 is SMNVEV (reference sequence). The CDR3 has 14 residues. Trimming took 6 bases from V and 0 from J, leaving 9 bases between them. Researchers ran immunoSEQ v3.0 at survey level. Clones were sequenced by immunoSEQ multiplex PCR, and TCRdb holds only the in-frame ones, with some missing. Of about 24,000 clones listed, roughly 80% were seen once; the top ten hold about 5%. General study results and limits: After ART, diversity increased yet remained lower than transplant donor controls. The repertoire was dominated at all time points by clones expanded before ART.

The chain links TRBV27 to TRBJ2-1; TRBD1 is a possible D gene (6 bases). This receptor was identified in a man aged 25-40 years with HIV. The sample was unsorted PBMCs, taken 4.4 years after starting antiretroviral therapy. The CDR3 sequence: CASSLGGSYNEQFF. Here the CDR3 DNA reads TGTGCCAGCAGCCTAGGGGGCTCCTACAATGAGCAGTTCTTC.